The 2 T cell receptor beta chains reported below all come from one sample, sequenced in a study of OX40 agonist ivuxolimab in advanced cancers. Assay used: immunoSEQ multiplex PCR; TCRdb lists only in-frame clones, some missing. Of some 76,000 clones in the sample, 93% were seen once. Sequencing was performed on CD4+ or CD8+ T cells sorted from blood, taken in a trial of the OX40 agonist ivuxolimab. The receptors come from an adult with an advanced solid tumor such as melanoma, head and neck, liver or kidney cancer.

This clone was counted a few times. The V and J genes are TRBV19 and TRBJ1-5; TRBD1 matches at 8 bases. Unmatched junction bases numbered 7, after V lost 4 bases and J lost 2 bases. The length of the CDR3 is 16 residues. Germline V gene data show CDR1 as LNHDA and CDR2 as SQIVND (reference sequence). CDR3 in DNA: TGTGCCAGTAGTAGCAGGGGGCTAGATGGCAATCAGCCCCAGCATTTT. Its translation is CASSSRGLDGNQPQHF. Together with reference TRBV19 and TRBJ1-5, the CDR3 gives the full variable domain: DGGITQSPKYLFRKEGQNVTLSCEQNLNHDAMYWYRQDPGQGLRLIYYSQIVNDFQKGDIAEGYSVSREKKESFPLTVTSAQKNPTAFYLCASSSRGLDGNQPQHFGDGTRLSIL.

The chain joins TRBV5-1 to TRBJ2-7; D is undetermined. Germline CDR1 and CDR2: SGHRS and YFSETQ. V was cut by 2 bases and J by 4 bases, with 13 bases left in between. The CDR3 has 14 amino acids. The CDR3 DNA is TGCGCCAGCAGCTTTTCCTGGCCAACTTACGAGCAGTACTTC. Translating gives CASSFSWPTYEQYF. Full variable domain (rest looked up from reference TRBV5-1 and TRBJ2-7): KAGVTQTPRYLIKTRGQQVTLSCSPISGHRSVSWYQQTPGQGLQFLFEYFSETQRNKGNFPGRFSGRQFSNSRSEMNVSTLELGDSALYLCASSFSWPTYEQYFGPGTRLTVT.